This passage covers 29 T cell receptor beta chains from one sample sequenced in a study of Graves' ophthalmopathy and Graves' hyperthyroidism. Amplified TCR beta CDR3 regions were obtained using RNA transcripts as template. Scientists carried out first-round RT-PCR using HTBI primers and then a second-round multiplex PCR. TCRdb re-called the multiplex PCR reads with MiXCR, one entry per CDR3 protein. The data contain about 500,000 distinct CDR3 sequences, approximately 15% of them singletons. Sequencing was performed on blood. The origin of the receptors is a woman aged 30 to 39 with Graves' ophthalmopathy.

This clonotype was seen repeatedly, ten times or more. The CDR3, as DNA: TGTGCCAGCAGTTTAAGGAGGGGGCAAGGCTACACCTTC. Its translation is CASSLRRGQGYTF. This sequence joins TRBV12-3 or TRBV12-4 and TRBJ1-2, with TRBD1 matching 7 bases. Trimming cost V 2 bases and J 8 bases; bases outside gene matches: 5. CDR3 length: 13 residues.

This clonotype showed up just a few times. This rearrangement joins TRBV11-2 to TRBJ2-7; D is possibly TRBD2 (7 bases). CDR1 is SGHAT and CDR2 is FQNNGV in the germline V gene. The CDR3 runs to 12 residues. V lost 0 bases and J lost 9, with 9 bases in between. In nucleotides, the CDR3 is TGTGCCAGCAGCTTAGATGGGGGGGCGCAGTACTTC. It specifies CASSLDGGAQYF.

This clonotype was seen a few times. J is TRBJ2-5 and V is TRBV28, with 7 positions matching TRBD1. The V segment lost 4 bases and the J segment 2 bases; nucleotides outside the gene matches: 16. Germline V gene sequence: CDR1 MDHEN, CDR2 SYDVKM. This CDR3 has 18 residues. In nucleotides, the CDR3 is TGTGCCAGCAGTTCCTTCAACCCTCGACAGGGCAAACAAGAGACCCAGTACTTC. Translation: CASSSFNPRQGKQETQYF.

This clonotype was seen at least ten times. This sequence joins TRBV5-5 and TRBJ1-6; TRBD1 matches at 7 bases. CDR3 length: 16 residues. V lost 4 bases to trimming and J lost 6 bases; unmatched junction nucleotides: 10. CDR1 SGHKS and CDR2 YYEKEE come from the germline V gene (reference sequence). CDR3 sequence (DNA): TGTGCCAGCAGCACAATACCGGGACAGTTTAATTCACCCCTCCACTTT. Amino acid sequence: CASSTIPGQFNSPLHF.

Of note for this clonotype: With a much larger clone just one base away, this may be a read error. This chain joins TRBV3-1 and TRBJ2-5; D might be TRBD1 (5 bases). Germline V gives CDR1 LGHDT, CDR2 YNNKEL (reference sequence). This CDR3 has 14 residues. In DNA, the CDR3 is TGTACCAGCAGCCCTCTAGGGGTCCGGGAGACCCAGTACTTC. It translates to CTSSPLGVRETQYF.

Worth noting for this clonotype: Since no conserved phenylalanine or tryptophan closes the CDR3, a read error is the likely cause. The DNA is left out, because the CDR3 cannot be placed on it with certainty; the CDR3 is given as TCRdb lists it. V usage is TRBV6-5 and J usage is TRBJ1-1. The CDR3 is made up of 11 amino acids, end residues included. The V gene's germline CDR1 is MNHEY and CDR2 SVGAGI. The CDR3 sequence is CASNYVTEACV.

V gene TRBV28 combines with J gene TRBJ1-5, with D possibly being TRBD1 (6 bases). Germline V gene data show CDR1 as MDHEN and CDR2 as SYDVKM. The CDR3 has 15 amino acids. V gave up 3 bases and J gave up 2 bases, with 11 bases separating them. The CDR3 coding sequence is TGTGCCAGCAGTTTTCTATCAGGGGGCAATCAGCCCCAGCATTTT. This gives the protein CASSFLSGGNQPQHF.

This clonotype was found a few times. The V and J genes are TRBV20-1 and TRBJ1-2; 10 bases are shared with TRBD1. In germline, CDR1 is DFQATT, CDR2 SNEGSKA (reference sequence). CDR3 length: 13 residues. CDR3 coding DNA: TGCAGCCCCACCGGGACAGGGGACTATGGCTACACCTTC. This gives the protein CSPTGTGDYGYTF.

This clonotype was observed many times. The rearrangement joins TRBV3-1 to TRBJ1-5, with D perhaps matching TRBD1 (6 bases). The CDR3 has 16 residues. Germline V gives CDR1 LGHDT, CDR2 YNNKEL (reference sequence). V lost 4 bases and J lost 1, with 14 bases in between. CDR3: CASSRVGDRSNQPQHF. CDR3 DNA: TGTGCCAGCAGCCGGGTCGGCGACAGGAGCAATCAGCCCCAGCATTTT.

This clonotype was observed at least ten times. This chain joins TRBV4-1 and TRBJ1-1; D ambiguous. This CDR3 spans 15 amino acids. Trimming took off 2 bases at V and 5 bases at J, with 15 bases between the two ends. Per the germline V gene, CDR1 is MGHRA and CDR2 is YSYEKL. This chain's CDR3 is CASSQLEEFGTEAFF. The CDR3 DNA reads TGCGCCAGCAGCCAATTAGAGGAGTTTGGAACTGAAGCTTTCTTT.

This clonotype occurred many times. CDR3 in DNA: TGTGCCAGCAGTTTATTAGGCTCCTACGAGCAGTACTTC. It yields the protein CASSLLGSYEQYF. The gene calls are TRBV28 and TRBJ2-7; no reliable D call. V was pared by 1 base and J by 0 bases, with 4 bases between. The CDR3 runs 13 residues. CDR1 is MDHEN and CDR2 is SYDVKM in the germline V gene.

This clonotype was observed many times. The chain joins TRBV6-1 to TRBJ1-5, with D possibly being TRBD1 (5 bases). Germline CDR1 and CDR2: MNHNS and SASEGT. The V gene lost 3 bases and the J gene lost 4 bases, with 19 bases spanning the gap. There are 17 residues in the CDR3. Written as DNA, the CDR3 is TGTGCCAGCAGTGATCCGCCCTGGGGCAGGGAGAATCAGCCCCAGCATTTT. Its protein product is CASSDPPWGRENQPQHF.

This clonotype occurred many times. The chain carries TRBV27 and TRBJ2-7; D is perhaps TRBD1 (6 bases). Germline V gene lookup returns CDR1 MNHEY and CDR2 SMNVEV (reference sequence). CDR3 length: 14 amino acids. Trimming removed 3 bases at V and 4 bases at J, with 13 bases between. The CDR3 is CASSLSRGGYEQYF. The CDR3, as DNA: TGTGCCAGCAGTTTGTCCAGGGGTGGGTACGAGCAGTACTTC.

This clonotype was observed a few times. This clone may be a read error of a much larger clone one base away. The gene calls are TRBV27 and TRBJ1-1; D unclear. There are 14 residues in the CDR3. V was cut by 2 bases and J by 5 bases, with 12 bases left in between. Germline V gene lookup returns CDR1 MNHEY and CDR2 SMNVEV (reference sequence). For the CDR3, the DNA is TGTGCCAGCAGTTTAATCCCCTTGGGGACTGAAGCTTTCTTT. It yields the protein CASSLIPLGTEAFF.

This clonotype showed up many times. V usage is TRBV12-3 or TRBV12-4 and J usage is TRBJ1-1; perhaps TRBD1 as D (5 bases). The CDR3 has 16 residues. V lost 10 bases and J 4 bases, leaving 25 bases between the germline ends. CDR3 DNA: TGTGCCATTTCGTTCCGGGACGGGAAAGGAGGCACTGAAGCTTTCTTT. This translates into CAISFRDGKGGTEAFF.

The rearrangement links TRBV11-2 to TRBJ1-3; D is ambiguous. The V gene lost 0 bases and the J gene lost 0 bases, with 9 bases spanning the gap. CDR3 length equals 16 residues. Per the germline V gene, CDR1 is SGHAT and CDR2 is FQNNGV. CDR3 nucleotide sequence: TGTGCCAGCAGCTTAGATCGACTCATCTCTGGAAACACCATATATTTT. It specifies CASSLDRLISGNTIYF.

In this sample, this clonotype turned up many times. The V gene is TRBV24-1, the J gene TRBJ2-2; a weak D match, TRBD1 (5 bases). CDR1 and CDR2 (germline): KGHDR, SFDVKD. The CDR3 loop spans 13 amino acids. V lost 7 bases and J 4 bases, leaving 9 bases between the germline ends. CDR3 coding DNA: TGTGCCACCAGAGGAAGGGGCACCGGGGAGCTGTTTTTT. Residues: CATRGRGTGELFF.

This clonotype was seen ten or more times. The chain recombines TRBV6-1 with TRBJ2-2; D is perhaps TRBD2 (5 bases). V lost 6 bases and J 3 bases, leaving 5 bases between the germline ends. CDR1 and CDR2 (germline): MNHNS, SASEGT. CDR3 length: 12 residues. The CDR3 DNA is TGTGCCAGCAGGGAGGACACCGGGGAGCTGTTTTTT. Its translation is CASREDTGELFF.

The sample holds many counts of this clonotype. The chain is built from TRBV28 and TRBJ2-7; TRBD2 aligns across 8 bases. J gave up 5 bases and V 8 bases, and 14 bases lay outside the gene matches. Per germline, CDR1 MDHEN and CDR2 SYDVKM. The CDR3 extends over 15 amino acids. CDR3 DNA sequence: TGTGCCAGCCTGGTCGGGGGGGCGAATAGCGACGAGCAGTACTTC. Translating it yields CASLVGGANSDEQYF.

This clonotype was picked up one time. CDR3 in DNA: TGTGCCTGGGGCCGCCGAGCGAACTATGGCTACACCTTC. The encoded protein is CAWGRRANYGYTF. The chain carries TRBV30 and TRBJ1-2; D unresolved. CDR3 length: 13 residues. Deletions cut 5 bases from V and 2 bases from J, with 12 bases between. Germline loops: CDR1 GTSNPN, CDR2 SVGIG (reference sequence). The entire variable domain, with the rest obtained from reference TRBV30 and TRBJ1-2, is as follows: SQTIHQWPATLVQPVGSPLSLECTVEGTSNPNLYWYRQAAGRGLQLLFYSVGIGQISSEVPQNLSASRPQDRQFILSSKKLLLSDSGFYLCAWGRRANYGYTFGSGTRLTVV.

This clonotype was seen repeatedly, ten times or more. The CDR3 region is CASSLLGGTNYGYTF. CDR3 bases: TGTGCCAGCAGCTTACTCGGTGGGACTAACTATGGCTACACCTTC. This chain joins TRBV7-8 and TRBJ1-2; no firm D call. The CDR3 consists of 15 residues. V lost 2 bases and J lost 0, with 10 bases in between. Germline-derived CDR1 and CDR2 are SGHVS and FQNEAQ.

This clonotype was seen repeatedly, ten times or more. The rearrangement uses TRBV2 and TRBJ2-7, with a weak D call TRBD1 (5 bases). The CDR3 totals 13 residues. V lost 6 bases and J 0 bases, leaving 9 bases between the germline ends. Per the germline V gene, CDR1 is SNHLY and CDR2 is FYNNEI. The CDR3 sequence is CASSLGHSYEQYF. In DNA, the CDR3 is TGTGCCAGCAGCCTAGGACACTCCTACGAGCAGTACTTC.

Only a few counts were recorded for this clonotype. The V gene is TRBV5-6, the J gene TRBJ2-2; no reliable D call. Looked up from germline, CDR1 is SGHDT and CDR2 is YYEEEE. The CDR3 is 12 residues long. The V gene lost 4 bases and the J gene lost 8 bases, with 9 bases spanning the gap. Here the CDR3 reads CASSEIRGELFF. The CDR3 DNA is TGTGCCAGCAGCGAAATCAGGGGGGAGCTGTTTTTT.

At least ten counts were recorded for this clonotype. The V call is TRBV19, the J call TRBJ2-7, with 7 bases identical to TRBD2. Unmatched junction bases numbered 9, after V lost 4 bases and J lost 3 bases. The V gene's germline CDR1 is LNHDA and CDR2 SQIVND (reference sequence). This CDR3 contains 15 residues. This chain's CDR3 is CASSRGLNPFYEQYF. Here the CDR3 DNA reads TGTGCCAGTAGTAGGGGACTAAATCCTTTCTACGAGCAGTACTTC.

This clonotype was picked up many times. CDR3 in DNA: TGCAGTGCCCCGAGGGGACTAGCGGGGGGCCTAGGGGAGACCCAGTACTTC. Amino acids: CSAPRGLAGGLGETQYF. This chain joins TRBV20-1 and TRBJ2-5, with 15 bases fitting TRBD2. V shed 6 bases and J 5 bases; nucleotides not matched to a gene: 13. The CDR3 covers 17 residues. The V gene's germline CDR1 is DFQATT and CDR2 SNEGSKA (reference sequence).

This clonotype was observed many times. The chain joins TRBV30 to TRBJ1-1, with D possibly TRBD1 on 6 matching bases. Per the germline V gene, CDR1 is GTSNPN and CDR2 is SVGIG (reference sequence). V was cut by 8 bases and J by 11 bases, with 21 bases left in between. This CDR3 is 12 amino acids long. The CDR3 is CAVTLGGAGAFF. CDR3 bases: TGTGCCGTTACACTGGGGGGGGCGGGCGCTTTCTTT.

There are many counts of this clonotype. The J gene is TRBJ2-2, the V gene TRBV19, with TRBD1 as a possible D gene (6 bases). Germline assignment: CDR1 LNHDA and CDR2 SQIVND (reference sequence). V was pared by 8 bases and J by 4 bases, with 14 bases between. CDR3 length equals 14 residues. The chain's CDR3 is CASQHRESTGELFF. The CDR3 DNA reads as TGTGCCAGTCAACACAGGGAATCCACCGGGGAGCTGTTTTTT. Supplemented by reference TRBV19 and TRBJ2-2, the full variable domain reads DGGITQSPKYLFRKEGQNVTLSCEQNLNHDAMYWYRQDPGQGLRLIYYSQIVNDFQKGDIAEGYSVSREKKESFPLTVTSAQKNPTAFYLCASQHRESTGELFFGEGSRLTVL.

This clonotype showed up many times. The chain couples TRBV30 to TRBJ1-2; 7 bases are a match to TRBD1. The ends lost 1 base at V and 0 bases at J; junction bases unmatched: 5. Germline V lookup: CDR1 GTSNPN, CDR2 SVGIG (reference sequence). The CDR3 length is 15 residues. CDR3 region: CAWSGGTVTNYGYTF. The CDR3 DNA sequence: TGTGCCTGGAGTGGCGGGACAGTCACTAACTATGGCTACACCTTC. Combining the CDR3 with reference TRBV30 and TRBJ1-2 gives the whole variable domain SQTIHQWPATLVQPVGSPLSLECTVEGTSNPNLYWYRQAAGRGLQLLFYSVGIGQISSEVPQNLSASRPQDRQFILSSKKLLLSDSGFYLCAWSGGTVTNYGYTFGSGTRLTVV.

This clonotype was picked up a small number of times. V gene TRBV19 combines with J gene TRBJ1-2; maybe TRBD1 (5 bases). Germline CDR1 reads LNHDA; CDR2 reads SQIVND (reference sequence). V lost 7 bases and J lost 4, with 16 bases in between. This CDR3 comprises 14 residues. The CDR3 spells CASKQGSASYGYTF. CDR3 bases: TGTGCCAGTAAGCAGGGATCCGCCAGCTATGGCTACACCTTC.